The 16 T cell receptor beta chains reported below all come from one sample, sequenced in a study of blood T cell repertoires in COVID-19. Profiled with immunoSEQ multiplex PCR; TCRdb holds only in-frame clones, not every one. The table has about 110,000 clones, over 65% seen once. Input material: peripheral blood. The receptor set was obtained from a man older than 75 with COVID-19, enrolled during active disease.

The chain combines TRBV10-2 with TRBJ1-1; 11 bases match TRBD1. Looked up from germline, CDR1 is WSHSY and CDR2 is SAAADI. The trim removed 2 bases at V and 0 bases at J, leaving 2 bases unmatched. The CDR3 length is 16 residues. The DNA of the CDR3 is TGCGCCAGCAGTGAGAGGGACAGGGGGTTGAACACTGAAGCTTTCTTT. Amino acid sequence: CASSERDRGLNTEAFF.

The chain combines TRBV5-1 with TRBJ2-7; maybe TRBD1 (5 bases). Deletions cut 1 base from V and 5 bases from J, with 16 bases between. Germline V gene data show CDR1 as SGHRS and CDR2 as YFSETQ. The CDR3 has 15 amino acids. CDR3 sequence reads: CASSLSGAVDHEQYF. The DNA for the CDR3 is TGCGCCAGCAGCTTGTCTGGGGCGGTAGACCACGAGCAGTACTTC.

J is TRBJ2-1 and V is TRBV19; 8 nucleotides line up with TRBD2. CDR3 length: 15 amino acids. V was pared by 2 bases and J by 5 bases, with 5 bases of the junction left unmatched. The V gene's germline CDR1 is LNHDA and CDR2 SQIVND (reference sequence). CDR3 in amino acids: CASSILEAGDNEQFF. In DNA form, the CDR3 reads TGTGCCAGTAGTATATTGGAAGCGGGAGACAATGAGCAGTTCTTC. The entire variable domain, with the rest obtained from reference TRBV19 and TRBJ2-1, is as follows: DGGITQSPKYLFRKEGQNVTLSCEQNLNHDAMYWYRQDPGQGLRLIYYSQIVNDFQKGDIAEGYSVSREKKESFPLTVTSAQKNPTAFYLCASSILEAGDNEQFFGPGTRLTVL.

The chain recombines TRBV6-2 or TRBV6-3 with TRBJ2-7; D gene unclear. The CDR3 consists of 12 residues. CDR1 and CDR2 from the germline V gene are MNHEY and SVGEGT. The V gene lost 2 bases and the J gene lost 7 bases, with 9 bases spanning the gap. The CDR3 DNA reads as TGTGCCAGCAGTTACGTGAGATGGGAGCAGTACTTC. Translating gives CASSYVRWEQYF.

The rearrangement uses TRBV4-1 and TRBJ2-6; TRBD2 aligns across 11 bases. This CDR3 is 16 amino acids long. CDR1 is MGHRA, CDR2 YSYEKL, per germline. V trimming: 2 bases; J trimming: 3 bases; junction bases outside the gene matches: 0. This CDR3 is CASSQLAGGGANVLTF. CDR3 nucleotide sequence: TGCGCCAGCAGCCAACTAGCGGGAGGTGGGGCCAACGTCCTGACTTTC.

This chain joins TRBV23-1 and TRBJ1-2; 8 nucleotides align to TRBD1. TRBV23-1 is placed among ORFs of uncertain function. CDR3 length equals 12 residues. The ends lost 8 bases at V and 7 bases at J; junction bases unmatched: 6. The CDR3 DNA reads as TGCGCCAGCGCCAGGGGGCAGGCTGGCTACACCTTC. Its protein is CASARGQAGYTF.

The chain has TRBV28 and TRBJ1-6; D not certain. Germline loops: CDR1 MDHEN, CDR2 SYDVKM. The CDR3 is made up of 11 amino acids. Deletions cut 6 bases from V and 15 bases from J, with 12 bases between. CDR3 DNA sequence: TGTGCCAGCAGATTCAAGCGGGACCTCCACTTT. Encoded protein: CASRFKRDLHF.

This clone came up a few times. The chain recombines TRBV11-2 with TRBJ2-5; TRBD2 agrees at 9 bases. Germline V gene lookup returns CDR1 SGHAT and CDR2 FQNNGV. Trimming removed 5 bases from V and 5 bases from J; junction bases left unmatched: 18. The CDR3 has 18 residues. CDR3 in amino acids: CASSLSWGAGGPLETQYF. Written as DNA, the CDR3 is TGTGCCAGCAGCCTCTCGTGGGGGGCGGGAGGGCCCTTGGAGACCCAGTACTTC.

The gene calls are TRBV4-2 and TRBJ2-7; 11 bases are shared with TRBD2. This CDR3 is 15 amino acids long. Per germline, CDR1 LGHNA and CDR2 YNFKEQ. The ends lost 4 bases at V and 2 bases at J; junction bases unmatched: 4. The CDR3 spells CASSRGTSGTYEQYF. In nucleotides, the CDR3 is TGTGCCAGCAGCCGAGGGACTAGCGGAACCTACGAGCAGTACTTC.

The CDR3 coding sequence is TGTGCCAGCAGTTCAGCAGGCGGGTCTGAAGCTTTCTTT. Translating it yields CASSSAGGSEAFF. This chain connects TRBV27 to TRBJ1-1; the D is unclear. In germline, CDR1 is MNHEY, CDR2 SMNVEV (reference sequence). V lost 4 bases and J 6 bases, leaving 12 bases between the germline ends. The CDR3 spans 13 residues.

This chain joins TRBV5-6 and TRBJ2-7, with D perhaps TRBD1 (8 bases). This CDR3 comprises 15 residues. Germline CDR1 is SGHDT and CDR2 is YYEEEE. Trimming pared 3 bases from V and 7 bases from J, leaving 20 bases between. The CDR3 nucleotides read TGTGCCAGCAGCTGGACAGGGAGGGGACAAGGAGAGCAGTACTTC. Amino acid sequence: CASSWTGRGQGEQYF.

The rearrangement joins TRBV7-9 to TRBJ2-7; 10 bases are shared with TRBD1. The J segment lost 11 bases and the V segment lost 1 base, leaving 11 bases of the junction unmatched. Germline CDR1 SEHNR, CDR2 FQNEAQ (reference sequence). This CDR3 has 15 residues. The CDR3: CASSLGDDRGRVEYF. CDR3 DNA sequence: TGTGCCAGCAGCTTAGGGGACGACAGGGGGCGGGTGGAGTACTTC.

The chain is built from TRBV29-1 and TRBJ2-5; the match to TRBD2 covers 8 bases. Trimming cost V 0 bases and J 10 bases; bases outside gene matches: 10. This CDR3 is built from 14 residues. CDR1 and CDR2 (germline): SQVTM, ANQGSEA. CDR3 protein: CSVEDREGRVDQYF. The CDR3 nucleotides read TGCAGCGTTGAAGATCGGGAGGGCAGAGTGGACCAGTACTTC.

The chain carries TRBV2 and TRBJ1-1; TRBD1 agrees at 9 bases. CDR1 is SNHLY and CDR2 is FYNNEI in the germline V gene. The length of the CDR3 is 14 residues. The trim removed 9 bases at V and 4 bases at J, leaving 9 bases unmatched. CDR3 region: CARAGTGRTTEAFF. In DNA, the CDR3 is TGTGCCAGGGCCGGGACAGGGCGGACCACTGAAGCTTTCTTT.

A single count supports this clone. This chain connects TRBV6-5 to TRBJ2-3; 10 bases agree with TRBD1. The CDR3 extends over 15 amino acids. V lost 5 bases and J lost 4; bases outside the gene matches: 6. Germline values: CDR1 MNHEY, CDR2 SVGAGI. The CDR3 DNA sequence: TGTGCCAGCAGTCCCGACAGGGGGCCAGCAGATACGCAGTATTTT. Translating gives CASSPDRGPADTQYF.

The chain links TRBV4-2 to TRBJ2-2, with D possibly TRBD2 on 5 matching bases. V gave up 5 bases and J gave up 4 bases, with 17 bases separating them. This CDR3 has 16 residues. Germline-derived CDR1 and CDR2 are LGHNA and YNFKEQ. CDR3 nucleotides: TGTGCCAGCAGCTCGAGGGCGAGTTATCTCACCGGGGAGCTGTTTTTT. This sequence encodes CASSSRASYLTGELFF.